The rows below give T cell receptor beta chains drawn from one sample of a study of Ad26.COV2.S vaccination and SARS-CoV-2 variants. TCRdb's copy holds only in-frame clones and misses some; the assay was immunoSEQ multiplex PCR. The table includes about 140,000 clones, 86% detected once. The sample consisted of peripheral blood, taken after recovery from COVID-19. Receptors originate from a human donor who had recovered from COVID-19. CDR3s leave out the opening cysteine and the closing phenylalanine or tryptophan. Each record gives: CDR3 protein, D gene, V gene. The D gene is left open where the match is weak.

CDR3: ASRGQYNSPLH
D: TRBD1
V: TRBV6-5

CDR3: ASSLAPDGIYGYT
D: -
V: TRBV5-1

CDR3: ASSLGGREQF
D: -
V: TRBV10-2

CDR3: ASPGEEDTEAF
D: -
V: TRBV6-9

CDR3: ASSYGAGGNEQF
D: TRBD2
V: TRBV6-6

CDR3: ASSFWEGGPFHNEQF
D: -
V: TRBV5-6

CDR3: ASSPGTGVTEAF
D: TRBD1
V: TRBV5-1

CDR3: ASSPGPQETQY
D: -
V: TRBV12-3/TRBV12-4

CDR3: ASSQDFAGRSYEQY
D: -
V: TRBV4-3

CDR3: SVSLVSLTNYGYT
D: -
V: TRBV29-1

CDR3: ASSQESGHRTENYGYT
D: -
V: TRBV4-3

CDR3: SASIPGRSYGYT
D: -
V: TRBV20-1

CDR3: ASSWGQAGTEAF
D: TRBD1
V: TRBV5-1

CDR3: ASSLGGTLQETQY
D: -
V: TRBV7-9

CDR3: ASSVAPGSSYEQY
D: -
V: TRBV9

CDR3: SVESGGAGNTIY
D: -
V: TRBV29-1

CDR3: ASSLEVSYGYT
D: -
V: TRBV11-2

CDR3: ASSDRDRGSNQPQH
D: TRBD1
V: TRBV6-1

CDR3: ASSPATWMESSYNSPLH
D: -
V: TRBV6-2/TRBV6-3

CDR3: ASSPGRGNEKLF
D: -
V: TRBV5-1

CDR3: ASTWGINSPLH
D: -
V: TRBV19

CDR3: ASSPVSQLNTEAF
D: -
V: TRBV2

CDR3: ASSQGETGEETQY
D: TRBD1
V: TRBV4-3

CDR3: ASSIMTGVPGELF
D: TRBD1
V: TRBV5-4

CDR3: ASSSHEDQPQH
D: -
V: TRBV11-2

CDR3: ASSLRTGGTDTQY
D: TRBD1
V: TRBV7-6

CDR3: ASSPGGATTEAF
D: -
V: TRBV5-1

CDR3: ASSEYVAGSVPTEAF
D: -
V: TRBV10-2

CDR3: ASSLAIGLNTGELF
D: -
V: TRBV5-5

CDR3: ASSLPLGSTDTQY
D: -
V: TRBV5-1

CDR3: ASSFSDRFHEQY
D: -
V: TRBV7-8

CDR3: ASRDGHSGNTIY
D: -
V: TRBV13